This record covers a single TCR beta chain. This sample stems from a study of patients and donors after allogeneic stem cell transplantation. V lost 3 bases and J lost 0; bases outside the gene matches: 2. The CDR3 covers 14 residues. TCRdb passed the RT-PCR reads through MiXCR, listing each CDR3 protein once. The sample has around 200,000 distinct CDR3 sequences, around 41% seen once. The sequenced material came from blood, either unsorted or a sorted T cell fraction (not recorded which). The chain recombines TRBV12-3 or TRBV12-4 with TRBJ2-7; 7 bases match TRBD2. The receptor's source is a human donor who was either an allogeneic HSCT recipient or a stem cell or donor lymphocyte infusion donor (not recorded which). It is not recorded whose cells these are; they may come from a transplant donor. The DNA of the CDR3 is TGTGCCAGCAGTTTCGGGGAGGGCTCCTACGAGCAGTACTTC. It translates to CASSFGEGSYEQYF.